Following are 31 T cell receptor beta chains from one sample sequenced in a study of T cell responses to AZD1222 COVID-19 vaccine. Sequencing was performed with immunoSEQ multiplex PCR; in TCRdb, only in-frame clones are kept and a portion is missing. This table has around 190,000 clones, 90% to 95% appearing once. Sequences were derived from peripheral blood, sampled 28 days after the second AZD1222 dose. The receptors here all came from an adult who received the AZD1222 COVID-19 vaccine.

The chain joins TRBV5-6 to TRBJ1-1; TRBD1 aligns across 8 bases. J lost 6 bases, V lost 0 bases, and 7 bases had no gene match. Per germline, CDR1 SGHDT and CDR2 YYEEEE. CDR3 size: 15 residues. The CDR3 DNA sequence: TGTGCCAGCAGCTTGGGGGACAGGTTCGCAGCTGAAGCTTTCTTT. Protein: CASSLGDRFAAEAFF.

This sequence joins TRBV15 and TRBJ2-5; a possible D gene is TRBD1 (5 bases). Germline CDR1 LNHNV, CDR2 YYDKDF (reference sequence). The CDR3 has 12 residues. Trimming removed 9 bases from V and 1 base from J, with 9 bases in between. The CDR3 region has the DNA TGTGCCACTAAAAGGGGCCAAGAGACCCAGTACTTC. Protein sequence: CATKRGQETQYF.

V is TRBV18 and J is TRBJ1-1; TRBD1 aligns across 10 bases. The CDR3 covers 16 residues. V was clipped by 4 bases and J by 0 bases; unmatched bases: 5. CDR1 KGHSH and CDR2 LQKENI come from the germline V gene. The CDR3 DNA follows: TGTGCCAGCTCACAAACCGGGACAGGGGTGAACACTGAAGCTTTCTTT. Residues: CASSQTGTGVNTEAFF.

This chain uses TRBV6-5 with TRBJ1-1; D perhaps matches TRBD1 (6 bases). Trimming removed 11 bases from V and 0 bases from J, with 19 bases in between. The germline CDR1 and CDR2 sequences are MNHEY and SVGAGI. This CDR3 is built from 15 residues. CDR3 loop: CAATGGGHMNTEAFF. CDR3 DNA sequence: TGTGCCGCGACTGGGGGGGGGCACATGAACACTGAAGCTTTCTTT.

The table lists this clone with a count of one. V and J are TRBV6-5 and TRBJ1-1; the match to TRBD1 covers 7 bases. Germline CDR1 MNHEY, CDR2 SVGAGI. The CDR3 loop spans 14 amino acids. V lost 6 bases and J lost 1; bases outside the gene matches: 5. CDR3 loop: CASRATGENTEAFF. For the CDR3, the DNA is TGTGCCAGCAGGGCCACAGGGGAGAACACTGAAGCTTTCTTT.

The chain is built from TRBV27 and TRBJ1-1, with D possibly matching TRBD1 (6 bases). The germline V and J ends were trimmed by 7 bases and 5 bases, with 8 bases remaining between them. The CDR3 sequence is 11 residues long. Germline-derived CDR1 and CDR2 are MNHEY and SMNVEV (reference sequence). The DNA for the CDR3 is TGTGCCAGCAAACAGGGAACTGAAGCTTTCTTT. It translates to CASKQGTEAFF.

The V call is TRBV3-1 (or the pseudogene TRBV3-2), the J call TRBJ1-3; 8 nucleotides align to TRBD1. CDR1 LGHDT and CDR2 YNNKEL come from the germline V gene (reference sequence). This CDR3 comprises 15 residues. The junction had 10 bases not matched to a gene; V was cut back by 4 bases and J by 8 bases. The CDR3 loop is CASSRETGVSHTIYF. CDR3 sequence (DNA): TGTGCCAGCAGCCGAGAGACAGGGGTGTCACACACCATATATTTT.

The table lists this clone with a count of one. CDR3 DNA: TGTGCCAGCAGTTACGGTGGCGGGGGGGCGCAGACCCAGTACTTC. It codes for CASSYGGGGAQTQYF. The V and J genes are TRBV6-5 and TRBJ2-5, with 9 positions matching TRBD2. The CDR3 extends over 15 amino acids. Germline V lookup: CDR1 MNHEY, CDR2 SVGAGI. V shed 2 bases, J shed 6 bases, and the junction held 7 bases outside the gene matches.

The rearrangement uses TRBV19 and TRBJ1-2; D is possibly TRBD1 (5 bases). CDR1 and CDR2 (germline): LNHDA, SQIVND (reference sequence). The CDR3 has 15 residues. V was cut by 10 bases and J by 0 bases, with 18 bases left in between. The CDR3 protein is CATSRPQGTNYGYTF. The CDR3, as DNA: TGTGCCACCTCCCGCCCCCAGGGAACTAACTATGGCTACACCTTC.

The chain couples TRBV28 to TRBJ2-7; TRBD2 aligns across 10 bases. The CDR3 length is 15 residues. The junction had 5 bases not matched to a gene; V was cut back by 3 bases and J by 3 bases. Looked up from germline, CDR1 is MDHEN and CDR2 is SYDVKM. The CDR3, as DNA: TGTGCCAGCAGTTTTTCGGCTAGCGGGAGCTACGAGCAGTACTTC. Its translation is CASSFSASGSYEQYF.

The rearrangement uses TRBV19 and TRBJ1-5, with 9 nucleotides matching TRBD1. This CDR3 is built from 14 residues. The V segment lost 7 bases and the J segment 5 bases; nucleotides outside the gene matches: 6. The V gene's germline CDR1 is LNHDA and CDR2 SQIVND (reference sequence). CDR3: CASITTGGDQPQHF. The CDR3 DNA follows: TGTGCCAGTATCACGACAGGGGGAGATCAGCCCCAGCATTTT.

In the case of this clone: Given a much more abundant clone one base away, this may be a read error. J is TRBJ1-6 and V is TRBV6-4; the D is unclear. There are 14 residues in the CDR3. From germline, CDR1 is MRHNA and CDR2 SNTAGT. The germline V and J ends were trimmed by 5 bases and 0 bases, with 5 bases remaining between them. CDR3 protein: CASSQSSYNSPLHF. The DNA for the CDR3 is TGTGCCAGCAGTCAGAGCTCCTATAATTCACCCCTCCACTTT.

About this clone: The junction and the germline gene differ at one end; a read error may be behind it. The chain recombines TRBV27 with TRBJ1-6; D gene uncertain. The length of the CDR3 is 12 residues. Germline loops: CDR1 MNHEY, CDR2 SMNVEV (reference sequence). The CDR3 spells CASGLLSSPLHF. The CDR3 coding sequence is TGTGCCAGCGGTTTACTTAGTTCACCCCTCCACTTT.

This clone was found once. The rearrangement joins TRBV7-2 to TRBJ1-2; no definite D call. The CDR3 totals 12 residues. Trimming took off 6 bases at V and 4 bases at J, with 9 bases between the two ends. Germline values: CDR1 SGHTA, CDR2 FQGNSA. The CDR3 coding sequence is TGTGCCAGCAGACCGGGGAGCTATGGCTACACCTTC. It yields the protein CASRPGSYGYTF.

The chain is built from TRBV27 and TRBJ1-2; D is undetermined. The ends were cut back, 4 bases at V and 0 bases at J, with 9 bases in the middle. This CDR3 has 14 amino acids. Germline assignment: CDR1 MNHEY and CDR2 SMNVEV (reference sequence). This CDR3 reads CASSSSGSNYGYTF. In DNA, the CDR3 is TGTGCCAGCAGTTCGAGCGGATCTAACTATGGCTACACCTTC.

V and J are TRBV3-1 (or the pseudogene TRBV3-2) and TRBJ1-1; no clear D gene. Germline CDR1 reads LGHDT; CDR2 reads YNNKEL (reference sequence). The CDR3 totals 13 residues. The V end was cut by 1 base, the J end by 8 bases, with 11 bases between. The CDR3 coding sequence is TGTGCCAGCAGCCAAGTACCTGAGTCGGAAGCTTTCTTT. Translation gives CASSQVPESEAFF.

J is TRBJ1-6 and V is TRBV5-6; no firm D call. V lost 0 bases and J 4 bases, leaving 8 bases between the germline ends. CDR1 is SGHDT and CDR2 is YYEEEE in the germline V gene. The CDR3 is 15 residues long. In nucleotides, the CDR3 is TGTGCCAGCAGCTTGGCCGGGATTTATAATTCACCCCTCCACTTT. This gives the protein CASSLAGIYNSPLHF.

The chain employs TRBV3-1 (or the pseudogene TRBV3-2) and TRBJ2-5, with TRBD2 as a possible D gene (6 bases). Germline V gene lookup returns CDR1 LGHDT and CDR2 YNNKEL (reference sequence). The CDR3 contains 15 residues. The V and J ends lost 4 bases and 4 bases respectively, with 16 bases between them. CDR3 bases: TGTGCCAGCAGCCCGATAGCGGCTAGGGTAGAGACCCAGTACTTC. This codes for CASSPIAARVETQYF.

This clone was observed a few times. The DNA of the CDR3 is TGTGCCAGCTCACTTCGAGGGGTAACTGAAGCTTTCTTT. It translates to CASSLRGVTEAFF. The chain links TRBV18 to TRBJ1-1, with D tentatively TRBD1 (5 bases). Trimming removed 4 bases at V and 5 bases at J, with 11 bases between. This CDR3 spans 13 amino acids. Germline CDR1 KGHSH, CDR2 LQKENI.

The J gene is TRBJ2-2, the V gene TRBV21-1; the table names TRBD2, a call not compared with the DNA. TRBV21-1 is marked as a pseudogene. The CDR3 has 16 amino acids. CDR3 protein: CASSKRREGRPGELFF. Here the CDR3 DNA reads TGTGCCAGCAGCAAAAGGCGGGAGGGCCGTCCCGGGGAGCTGTTTTTT.

The rearrangement links TRBV6-2 or TRBV6-3 to TRBJ2-7, with 8 bases identical to TRBD1. This CDR3 has 15 amino acids. The J segment lost 3 bases and the V segment lost 2 bases, leaving 6 bases of the junction unmatched. Looked up from germline, CDR1 is MNHEY and CDR2 is SVGEGT. CDR3 loop: CASSYPWDRHYEQYF. The DNA for the CDR3 is TGTGCCAGCAGTTACCCCTGGGACAGGCACTACGAGCAGTACTTC.

The chain links TRBV30 to TRBJ1-2; D is uncertain. CDR1 and CDR2 from the germline V gene are GTSNPN and SVGIG (reference sequence). The length of the CDR3 is 13 residues. The germline V and J ends were trimmed by 3 bases and 1 base, with 9 bases remaining between them. CDR3 coding DNA: TGTGCCTGGAGGAGTCGGAATAACTATGGCTACACCTTC. It is translated as CAWRSRNNYGYTF.

The chain carries TRBV5-1 and TRBJ2-7; D gene ambiguous. The germline V and J ends were trimmed by 4 bases and 0 bases, with 5 bases remaining between them. The CDR3 spans 12 residues. In germline, CDR1 is SGHRS, CDR2 YFSETQ. CDR3: CASSSNSYEQYF. The CDR3 coding sequence is TGCGCCAGCAGCAGTAACTCCTACGAGCAGTACTTC.

The chain couples TRBV10-1 to TRBJ2-1; TRBD1 matches 9 bases. The germline V gene has CDR1 WNHNN and CDR2 SYGVQD (reference sequence). This CDR3 spans 16 amino acids. V shed 2 bases and J 7 bases; nucleotides not matched to a gene: 9. DNA for the CDR3: TGCGCCAGCAGTGAGACCCCAGGACAGGGGAGGAATGAGCAGTTCTTC. This encodes CASSETPGQGRNEQFF.

The J gene is TRBJ2-7, the V gene TRBV30; weak D call: TRBD2 (6 bases). Germline V gives CDR1 GTSNPN, CDR2 SVGIG (reference sequence). The germline V and J ends were trimmed by 0 bases and 4 bases, with 13 bases remaining between them. The CDR3 runs to 14 residues. CDR3 protein: CAWSVRRDLYEQYF. The CDR3 nucleotides are TGTGCCTGGAGTGTACGGCGGGACTTATACGAGCAGTACTTC.

The V gene is TRBV29-1, the J gene TRBJ1-1; TRBD1 might be the D (6 bases). The CDR3 totals 13 residues. Trimming cost V 6 bases and J 4 bases, with 15 bases left between them. The germline gives CDR1 SQVTM, CDR2 ANQGSEA. The CDR3 nucleotides read TGCAGCGTGGGTGGAGGGGGTGGCACTGAAGCTTTCTTT. Its translation is CSVGGGGGTEAFF.

This chain joins TRBV21-1 and TRBJ1-5. TRBV21-1 is described as a pseudogene. The CDR3 consists of 14 residues. CDR3 in amino acids: CASSNGARGQPQHF. The DNA for the CDR3 is TGTGCCAGCAGCAACGGGGCTAGAGGACAGCCCCAGCATTTT.

This chain connects TRBV9 to TRBJ1-1; D is uncertain. Germline CDR1 is SGDLS and CDR2 is YYNGEE. V lost 1 base, J lost 2 bases, and 6 bases lay in between. The CDR3 has 13 amino acids. The CDR3 protein is CASSVLSNTEAFF. The CDR3 DNA reads as TGTGCCAGCAGCGTATTGTCAAACACTGAAGCTTTCTTT.

This clone was seen just once. The chain employs TRBV11-2 and TRBJ2-7; 10 positions match TRBD2. The CDR3 has 13 residues. Trimming at V came to 5 bases and at J to 6 bases, leaving 4 bases not matched to a gene. The germline V gene encodes CDR1 SGHAT and CDR2 FQNNGV. CDR3 region: CASSHTSGVEQYF. CDR3 DNA: TGTGCCAGCAGCCATACTAGCGGGGTCGAGCAGTACTTC.

This clone was seen only a few times. J is TRBJ1-2 and V is TRBV29-1; the D is unclear. The CDR3 runs to 16 residues. Germline lookup yields CDR1 SQVTM and CDR2 ANQGSEA. With 4 bases removed from V and 2 bases from J, the gap between germline ends came to 20 bases. CDR3 residues: CSVGSAGLHENYGYTF. CDR3 DNA sequence: TGCAGCGTTGGGTCGGCGGGTCTACACGAGAACTATGGCTACACCTTC. Variable domain in full (rest from reference TRBV29-1 and TRBJ1-2): SAVISQKPSRDICQRGTSLTIQCQVDSQVTMMFWYRQQPGQSLTLIATANQGSEATYESGFVIDKFPISRPNLTFSTLTVSNMSPEDSSIYLCSVGSAGLHENYGYTFGSGTRLTVV.

The chain links TRBV28 to TRBJ2-1, with TRBD2 identical over 8 bases. V shed 3 bases and J 8 bases; nucleotides not matched to a gene: 6. The CDR3 runs 14 residues. Germline CDR1 and CDR2: MDHEN and SYDVKM. The CDR3 DNA reads TGTGCCAGCAGTTTTACTAGCGGAATCTATGAGCAGTTCTTC. This encodes CASSFTSGIYEQFF.